The clone carrying this T cell receptor (beta chain) was detected a few times. The data belong to a study of T cells in Graves' hyperthyroidism and ophthalmopathy. RNA transcripts provided the source from which TCR beta CDR3 regions were amplified. First-round RT-PCR of the TCR CDR3 relied on the HTBI primer set. TCRdb itself ran the multiplex PCR reads through MiXCR, one entry per CDR3 protein. The sample records a few hundred thousand distinct CDR3 sequences, 40% to 55% being singletons. The TCR sequence derives from a woman under 30 with Graves' hyperthyroidism. Input material: peripheral blood or thyroid tissue (not recorded which).

The CDR3 DNA sequence: TGTGCCAGCAGTTACTCGATATTGGGGGCCTACGAGCAGTACTTC. This codes for CASSYSILGAYEQYF. The chain employs TRBV6-5 and TRBJ2-7; the D call may be TRBD1 or TRBD2 (5 bases each). With 0 bases removed from V and 2 bases from J, the gap between germline ends came to 11 bases. Germline V gene data show CDR1 as MNHEY and CDR2 as SVGAGI. This CDR3 spans 15 amino acids.